These 5 T cell receptor beta chains came from one sample sequenced in a study of CD8 T cells in ankylosing spondylitis. No antigen is known for these receptors. TCRdb re-called the 5' RACE reads through MiXCR, storing one row per CDR3 protein. The sample contains 700,000 to 850,000 distinct CDR3 sequences, 12% of which appear only once. Study conclusions and caveats: Made up of eight highly homologous variants, a TCR beta motif appeared characteristic of ankylosing spondylitis blood.

The sequencing sample was made of blood, either unsorted or a sorted T cell fraction (not recorded which). The origin of the receptors is a male donor with ankylosing spondylitis.

The rearrangement uses TRBV7-2 and TRBJ2-7; TRBD1 matches at 7 bases. The length of the CDR3 is 15 residues. V lost 5 bases, J lost 3 bases, and 10 bases stayed unmatched. Germline CDR1 SGHTA, CDR2 FQGNSA. In DNA form, the CDR3 reads TGTGCCAGCAGCCGCGGAACGGGACAGTACTACGAGCAGTACTTC. It yields the protein CASSRGTGQYYEQYF.

This chain connects TRBV6-1 to TRBJ2-7, with TRBD2 identical over 7 bases. Trimming at V came to 11 bases and at J to 0 bases, leaving 10 bases not matched to a gene. CDR3 size: 14 residues. Germline loops: CDR1 MNHNS, CDR2 SASEGT. DNA of the CDR3: TGTGCCTCCGCTCTAGCGGTCCTCTCCTACGAGCAGTACTTC. Amino acids: CASALAVLSYEQYF.

This clonotype was seen repeatedly, ten times or more. The chain links TRBV5-1 to TRBJ2-1; 14 bases are a match to TRBD2. This CDR3 spans 15 amino acids. The V segment lost 4 bases and the J segment 10 bases; nucleotides outside the gene matches: 7. From germline, CDR1 is SGHRS and CDR2 YFSETQ. The CDR3 DNA follows: TGCGCCAGCAGCCCCTCGGGACTAGCGGGAGAGGAGCAGTTCTTC. Amino acid sequence: CASSPSGLAGEEQFF. The variable domain in full, with the rest retrieved from reference TRBV5-1 and TRBJ2-1, is KAGVTQTPRYLIKTRGQQVTLSCSPISGHRSVSWYQQTPGQGLQFLFEYFSETQRNKGNFPGRFSGRQFSNSRSEMNVSTLELGDSALYLCASSPSGLAGEEQFFGPGTRLTVL.

Only a few counts were recorded for this clonotype. The J gene is TRBJ1-1, the V gene TRBV4-2; the D gene is possibly TRBD1 (5 bases). Germline lookup yields CDR1 LGHNA and CDR2 YNFKEQ. CDR3 length equals 15 residues. V was cut by 1 base and J by 3 bases, with 12 bases left in between. The CDR3 spells CASSQAVGRDTEAFF. CDR3 coding DNA: TGTGCCAGCAGCCAAGCCGTGGGGCGGGACACTGAAGCTTTCTTT.

This chain joins TRBV5-1 and TRBJ2-5; TRBD1 matches 7 bases. Germline-derived CDR1 and CDR2 are SGHRS and YFSETQ. This CDR3 is 13 amino acids long. Trimming took 5 bases from V and 3 from J; bases not matched to a gene: 4. CDR3 sequence reads: CASSTGDKETQYF. CDR3 nucleotides: TGCGCCAGCAGTACAGGGGACAAAGAGACCCAGTACTTC.